What follows is one T cell receptor beta chain and its context. From germline, CDR1 is MNHEY and CDR2 SVGAGI. V dropped 0 bases and J dropped 3 bases, with 5 bases sitting between them. The CDR3 runs to 13 residues. These data originate in a study of radiotherapy plus CTLA-4 blockade in lung cancer. Background on the study: Disease control was achieved by around 32% of patients, and objective responses by around 17%.

This table comes from immunoSEQ multiplex PCR, and its TCRdb copy is limited to in-frame clones, with some not included. This table holds 40,000 to 45,000 clones, roughly two thirds found once. This sequence originates from a human donor with non-small cell lung cancer who had a partial response to radiotherapy plus ipilimumab. The chain joins TRBV6-5 to TRBJ1-2; unclear D gene. The specimen was peripheral blood, collected from a patient treated with radiotherapy plus ipilimumab. This chain's CDR3 is CASSYSGDYGYTF. The CDR3 region has the DNA TGTGCCAGCAGTTACTCCGGGGACTATGGCTACACCTTC.